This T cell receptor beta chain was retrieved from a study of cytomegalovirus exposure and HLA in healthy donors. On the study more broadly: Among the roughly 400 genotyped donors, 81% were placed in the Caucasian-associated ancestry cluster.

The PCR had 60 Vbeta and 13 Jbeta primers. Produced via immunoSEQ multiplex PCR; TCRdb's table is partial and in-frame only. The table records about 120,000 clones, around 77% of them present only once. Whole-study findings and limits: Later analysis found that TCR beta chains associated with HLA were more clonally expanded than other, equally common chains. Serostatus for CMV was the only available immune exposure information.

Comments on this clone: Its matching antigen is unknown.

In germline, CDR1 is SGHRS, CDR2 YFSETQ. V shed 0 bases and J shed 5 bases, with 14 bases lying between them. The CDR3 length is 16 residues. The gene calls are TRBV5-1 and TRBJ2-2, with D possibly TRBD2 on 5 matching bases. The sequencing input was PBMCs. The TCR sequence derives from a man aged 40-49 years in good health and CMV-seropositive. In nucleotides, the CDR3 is TGCGCCAGCAGCTTGGCCGAAGGATGGAGGACCGGGGAGCTGTTTTTT. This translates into CASSLAEGWRTGELFF.